The subject of this entry is one T cell receptor (beta chain). The data originate from a study of blood T cell repertoires in COVID-19. Study details: COVID-19 samples collected from the United States, Italy and Spain covered acute and convalescent phases. Sources were T cells, B-cell-depleted T cells, or PBMCs; the material itself was cDNA or gDNA.

This CDR3 spans 14 amino acids. After removal of 5 bases from V and 7 bases from J, the junction contained 6 bases not matched to a gene. Germline V lookup: CDR1 SGHTA, CDR2 FQGNSA. How the authors handled the data: Amplification with reference gene primers provided the estimates of nucleated cell counts. Here immunoSEQ multiplex PCR was the method, and the copy in TCRdb shows in-frame clones only, minus some. V and J calls and clone size come straight from that table; D and trimming were deduced from the DNA. Here the sample spans approximately 69,000 clones, around 87% being singletons. This TCR was recovered from a human donor in a cohort sampled during active COVID-19. Material for sequencing was peripheral blood. The chain has TRBV7-2 and TRBJ1-2; TRBD1 aligns across 11 bases. CDR3 region: CASSPGQGAPGYTF. CDR3 DNA sequence: TGTGCCAGCAGCCCTGGACAGGGGGCGCCTGGCTACACCTTC.